The 10 T cell receptor beta chains given below trace back to one sample, sequenced in a study of lymphopenia after photon versus proton radiotherapy. Sequencing was performed with immunoSEQ multiplex PCR; in TCRdb, only in-frame clones are kept and a portion is missing. This table holds 18,000 or so clones, roughly nine tenths found once. Sequences were derived from peripheral blood, sampled from a patient treated with proton-based radiotherapy. These receptors came from a man aged 70-80 years with pancreatic cancer.

The chain couples TRBV6-4 to TRBJ1-5; no clear D gene. Germline V CDR1 and CDR2: MRHNA, SNTAGT. CDR3 length: 13 amino acids. With 6 bases removed from V and 4 bases from J, the gap between germline ends came to 10 bases. CDR3 bases: TGTGCCAGCAGCGGGGAGGCAAATCAGCCCCAGCATTTT. It specifies CASSGEANQPQHF.

The V call is TRBV30, the J call TRBJ2-5; weak D call: TRBD1 (5 bases). The CDR3 runs 15 residues. Germline V CDR1 and CDR2: GTSNPN, SVGIG (reference sequence). V lost 3 bases, J lost 0 bases, and 14 bases lay in between. The CDR3, as DNA: TGTGCCTGGAGCCTACCCAGGGTGTACCAAGAGACCCAGTACTTC. It encodes CAWSLPRVYQETQYF. The variable domain in full, with the rest retrieved from reference TRBV30 and TRBJ2-5, is SQTIHQWPATLVQPVGSPLSLECTVEGTSNPNLYWYRQAAGRGLQLLFYSVGIGQISSEVPQNLSASRPQDRQFILSSKKLLLSDSGFYLCAWSLPRVYQETQYFGPGTRLLVL.

The chain couples TRBV29-1 to TRBJ2-7; D might be TRBD1 (5 bases). Trimming took 4 bases from V and 3 from J, leaving 10 bases between them. The CDR3 is 12 residues long. Germline CDR1 is SQVTM and CDR2 is ANQGSEA. The CDR3 DNA follows: TGCAGCGTTGTAGGGGTAGGCTACGAGCAGTACTTC. This codes for CSVVGVGYEQYF.

In this sample, this clone turned up a few times. The chain recombines TRBV12-5 with TRBJ2-5, with a tentative D call TRBD1 (5 bases). Germline CDR1 LGHNT, CDR2 FRNRAP. V was clipped by 4 bases and J by 2 bases, with 11 bases between them. This CDR3 has 14 residues. The CDR3 nucleotides are TGTGCTAGTGGTTCAAGGACAAGTCAAGAGACCCAGTACTTC. Amino acid sequence: CASGSRTSQETQYF.

This clone was seen a few times. The rearrangement joins TRBV7-2 to TRBJ1-1, with 8 positions matching TRBD1. V lost 2 bases and J lost 0; bases outside the gene matches: 5. CDR3 length: 16 amino acids. The germline V gene has CDR1 SGHTA and CDR2 FQGNSA. The CDR3: CASSLRTGRVNTEAFF. CDR3 DNA sequence: TGTGCCAGCAGCTTAAGGACAGGGAGAGTGAACACTGAAGCTTTCTTT.

The chain uses TRBV6-1 and TRBJ2-7; TRBD1 might be the D (5 bases). CDR1 and CDR2 (germline): MNHNS, SASEGT. This CDR3 spans 16 amino acids. With 0 bases removed from V and 0 bases from J, the gap between germline ends came to 12 bases. The CDR3 protein is CASSEAGLANSYEQYF. CDR3 sequence (DNA): TGTGCCAGCAGTGAAGCGGGGCTGGCTAACTCCTACGAGCAGTACTTC.

The V call is TRBV11-3, the J call TRBJ1-2, with unresolved D. The germline V gene encodes CDR1 SGHNT and CDR2 YENEEA. The V gene lost 1 base and the J gene lost 4 bases, with 13 bases spanning the gap. The CDR3 totals 15 residues. The CDR3 region has the DNA TGTGCCAGCAGCTTAGGGGCAGAGATACCCTATGGCTACACCTTC. Translated, it gives CASSLGAEIPYGYTF.

This sequence joins TRBV30 and TRBJ1-2; tentative D call: TRBD1 (5 bases). The CDR3 is 13 amino acids. Germline V gene sequence: CDR1 GTSNPN, CDR2 SVGIG (reference sequence). The ends were cut back, 0 bases at V and 8 bases at J, with 13 bases in the middle. CDR3 loop: CAWSVGQGAGYTF. The CDR3 DNA follows: TGTGCCTGGAGTGTAGGCCAGGGAGCCGGCTACACCTTC.

The gene calls are TRBV6-5 and TRBJ1-1, with TRBD1 identical over 7 bases. Germline CDR1 MNHEY, CDR2 SVGAGI. The CDR3 is 15 amino acids. The trim removed 2 bases at V and 0 bases at J, leaving 3 bases unmatched. The CDR3 coding sequence is TGTGCCAGCAGTTACCGGGGACAGTTGAACACTGAAGCTTTCTTT. Protein: CASSYRGQLNTEAFF.

This sequence joins TRBV10-3 and TRBJ2-1, with a weak D call TRBD2 (5 bases). V was trimmed by 6 bases and J by 7 bases, leaving 16 bases between them. The CDR3 has 14 amino acids. CDR1 is ENHRY and CDR2 is SYGVKD in the germline V gene. The CDR3 reads CAISEVFGENEQFF. The CDR3 DNA is TGTGCCATCAGCGAAGTCTTTGGGGAGAATGAGCAGTTCTTC.